The clone carrying this T cell receptor beta chain was seen at least ten times. The sample belongs to a study of regulatory T cells in long-lasting Graves disease. CDR3 length equals 12 residues. Germline V gene lookup returns CDR1 SQVTM and CDR2 ANQGSEA. Construction of TCR beta libraries relied on iRepertoire HTBI primers and on Arm-PCR targeting CDR3 regions. Original processing methods: Samples jointly harbored roughly 62 TRBV and some 13 TRBJ segments. Each CDR3 protein gets one entry after TCRdb re-called the multiplex PCR reads with MiXCR. The V and J calls here are based on TCRdb, not the publication. The table has roughly 610,000 distinct CDR3 sequences, about 16% seen once. Time point defined: newly diagnosed GD, antithyroid drugs for less than 3 months. Scientists built the TCR library using RNA that was extracted from PBMCs. This sample was shared with a second study, whose subject was T cells in Graves' hyperthyroidism and ophthalmopathy.

The sequence derives from a man between 18 and 35 years old with Graves disease. The rearrangement joins TRBV29-1 to TRBJ2-3; tentatively, D is TRBD1 (6 bases). The DNA end is more similar to TRBJ2-7, so the J call may be wrong. The material sequenced was peripheral blood mononuclear cells (PBMCs), taken at new diagnosis, from a patient treated with antithyroid drugs. CDR3 coding DNA: TGCAGCGTTGCCTTTTGGGGGCACGAGCAGTACTTC. It encodes CSVAFWGHEQYF.